This entry features one T cell receptor (beta chain) sequence. This specimen belongs to a study of blood T cell repertoires in COVID-19. The method was immunoSEQ multiplex PCR; TCRdb's version includes in-frame clones alone and lacks a portion of them. Among approximately 120,000 clones listed, 92% were seen once. Sequenced input: peripheral blood. This TCR was sampled from a man aged 50 to 60 with COVID-19, enrolled during active disease.

CDR3 DNA sequence: TGTGCCAGCACAGGGGGGTTGACAGAGCAGTTCTTC. It is translated as CASTGGLTEQFF. This chain joins TRBV6-5 and TRBJ2-1; the D gene is possibly TRBD1 (7 bases). From germline, CDR1 is MNHEY and CDR2 SVGAGI. The CDR3 loop spans 12 amino acids. The V end lost 7 bases, the J end lost 10 bases, and 14 bases lay between the germline ends.